This is a list of T cell receptor beta chains from one sample in a study of blood T cell repertoires in COVID-19. Profiling relied on immunoSEQ multiplex PCR, and the TCRdb table lists in-frame clones only, not all of them. The sample holds over 200,000 clones; roughly 87% are singletons and the top ten take more than 0.55%. Sequencing was done on a sample of peripheral blood. The receptors were sampled from a human donor in a cohort sampled during active COVID-19. CDR3s leave out the opening cysteine and the closing phenylalanine or tryptophan. Fields, in order: J gene, V gene, CDR3 protein.

J gene: TRBJ2-7; V gene: TRBV19; CDR3 protein: ASSWGLVGYEQY
J gene: TRBJ2-2; V gene: TRBV4-3; CDR3 protein: ASSQDAGRAARGELF
J gene: TRBJ2-1; V gene: TRBV19; CDR3 protein: ASSMLGGSSYNEQF
J gene: TRBJ2-7; V gene: TRBV12-3/TRBV12-4; CDR3 protein: ASSPQGGYEQY
J gene: TRBJ2-3; V gene: TRBV18; CDR3 protein: ASSPRQGTDTQY
J gene: TRBJ2-3; V gene: TRBV4-3; CDR3 protein: ASSQDIRERINTQY
J gene: TRBJ2-1; V gene: TRBV11-2; CDR3 protein: ASSLLPGYNEQF
J gene: TRBJ1-2; V gene: TRBV30; CDR3 protein: AWSVPGRDYGYT
J gene: TRBJ2-5; V gene: TRBV6-5; CDR3 protein: ASRPSGRTETQY
J gene: TRBJ1-6; V gene: TRBV19; CDR3 protein: ASSPRGTDLGSPLH
J gene: TRBJ1-1; V gene: TRBV4-3; CDR3 protein: ASSQEAASTEAF
J gene: TRBJ1-6; V gene: TRBV6-6; CDR3 protein: ASSYGGVVSPLH
J gene: TRBJ1-5; V gene: TRBV6-2/TRBV6-3; CDR3 protein: ASSFDRVRNQPQH
J gene: TRBJ2-5; V gene: TRBV3-1/TRBV3-2; CDR3 protein: ASRPYSLRQETQY
J gene: TRBJ2-5; V gene: TRBV27; CDR3 protein: ASSLGPIQETQY
J gene: TRBJ2-2; V gene: TRBV7-6; CDR3 protein: ASSLVYIRRGNTGELF
J gene: TRBJ1-1; V gene: TRBV5-4; CDR3 protein: ASSVTGDDTEAF
J gene: TRBJ2-7; V gene: TRBV27; CDR3 protein: ASSLSIQGQGAYEQY
J gene: TRBJ1-5; V gene: TRBV19; CDR3 protein: ASSMSGGQQPQH
J gene: TRBJ1-2; V gene: TRBV28; CDR3 protein: ASSSGQANYGYT
J gene: TRBJ2-1; V gene: TRBV7-8; CDR3 protein: ASSFRTGMGLGEQF
J gene: TRBJ2-1; V gene: TRBV9; CDR3 protein: ASSVDPSPNEQF
J gene: TRBJ1-4; V gene: TRBV28; CDR3 protein: ASSPGQWFVEKLF
J gene: TRBJ1-3; V gene: TRBV5-4; CDR3 protein: ASSFDGGASGNTIY
J gene: TRBJ1-3; V gene: TRBV19; CDR3 protein: ASTGALLIRNTIY
J gene: TRBJ1-2; V gene: TRBV5-1; CDR3 protein: ASSTRQGPYGYT
J gene: TRBJ2-3; V gene: TRBV6-2/TRBV6-3; CDR3 protein: ASSSPYRLAGAEDTQY
J gene: TRBJ1-6; V gene: TRBV6-1; CDR3 protein: ASSDGQRGVGSPLH
J gene: TRBJ1-5; V gene: TRBV28; CDR3 protein: ASSLLRLVRDRDKPQH
J gene: TRBJ2-1; V gene: TRBV4-1; CDR3 protein: ASSQDRLAGNYEQF
J gene: TRBJ1-1; V gene: TRBV19; CDR3 protein: ASSPSGLNTEAF
J gene: TRBJ1-6; V gene: TRBV4-3; CDR3 protein: ASSQGGGGFSPLH
J gene: TRBJ1-1; V gene: TRBV4-3; CDR3 protein: ASSHFRDSNTEAF
J gene: TRBJ1-5; V gene: TRBV28; CDR3 protein: ASKGDQPQH
J gene: TRBJ1-4; V gene: TRBV5-8; CDR3 protein: ASRPRDSNEKLF
J gene: TRBJ2-7; V gene: TRBV25-1; CDR3 protein: ASSDELGDYEQY
J gene: TRBJ1-2; V gene: TRBV6-2/TRBV6-3; CDR3 protein: ASSYGTGGYGYT
J gene: TRBJ1-1; V gene: TRBV7-9; CDR3 protein: ASSFPGGEAF
J gene: TRBJ1-1; V gene: TRBV6-2/TRBV6-3; CDR3 protein: ASSYIGQGDEAF
J gene: TRBJ2-7; V gene: TRBV25-1; CDR3 protein: ASSDKHADEQY
J gene: TRBJ1-5; V gene: TRBV19; CDR3 protein: ASSIRGSLEGQPQH
J gene: TRBJ1-6; V gene: TRBV6-5; CDR3 protein: ASSLAQGRGSPLH
J gene: TRBJ2-2; V gene: TRBV10-3; CDR3 protein: AISLTGELF
J gene: TRBJ1-4; V gene: TRBV6-1; CDR3 protein: ASSEVRGAGEKLF
J gene: TRBJ2-1; V gene: TRBV5-1; CDR3 protein: ASSLDGLAVYNEQF
J gene: TRBJ2-1; V gene: TRBV7-8; CDR3 protein: ASSLGGSSSYNEQF
J gene: TRBJ2-7; V gene: TRBV12-3/TRBV12-4; CDR3 protein: ASSYYFYEQY
J gene: TRBJ1-1; V gene: TRBV28; CDR3 protein: NVGGANTEAF
J gene: TRBJ1-1; V gene: TRBV7-2; CDR3 protein: ATTRGQTNTEAF
J gene: TRBJ1-1; V gene: TRBV2; CDR3 protein: AHARVNTEAF